This T cell receptor beta chain was profiled in a study of cytomegalovirus exposure and HLA in healthy donors. Germline V gene lookup returns CDR1 MNHNY and CDR2 SVGAGI (reference sequence). The CDR3 contains 12 residues. The ends were cut back, 10 bases at V and 5 bases at J, with 15 bases in the middle. In regard to this clone: Its antigen remains unidentified.

General study findings and limits: Whilst most TCR sequences proved rare, a subset of public TCRs occurred across many donors.

It was with 60 Vbeta and 13 Jbeta primers that the PCR ran. The method was immunoSEQ multiplex PCR; TCRdb's version includes in-frame clones alone and lacks a portion of them. Of some 180,000 clones listed, about 77% were seen once; the top ten hold approximately 2.6%. The chain joins TRBV6-6 to TRBJ2-7; D not resolved. This receptor was identified in a female donor in good health and CMV-seronegative. Sequenced input: PBMCs. The DNA of the CDR3 is TGTGCCACCCGTTCGTCGCGCGACGAGCAGTACTTC. Translated, it gives CATRSSRDEQYF.